The 17 T cell receptor beta chains below come from one sample, sequenced in a study of blood T cell repertoires in COVID-19. Clones were sequenced by immunoSEQ multiplex PCR, and TCRdb holds only the in-frame ones, with some missing. The table lists about 52,000 clones, more than 75% of them singletons. Input material: peripheral blood. The receptors were gathered from a woman of 80 years or more with acute or convalescent COVID-19.

This chain connects TRBV7-3 to TRBJ2-1; 13 nucleotides line up with TRBD2. Trimming at V came to 1 base and at J to 0 bases, leaving 0 bases not matched to a gene. Germline lookup yields CDR1 SGHTA and CDR2 FQGTGA. The CDR3 totals 17 residues. CDR3 loop: CASSLRTSGSSYNEQFF. CDR3 bases: TGTGCCAGCAGCTTAAGGACTAGCGGGAGCTCCTACAATGAGCAGTTCTTC.

CDR3 nucleotides: TGTGCCAGCAGCTGGAGCGGGACAGGGGGCAATCAGCCCCAGCATTTT. It encodes CASSWSGTGGNQPQHF. V and J are TRBV3-1 (or the pseudogene TRBV3-2) and TRBJ1-5; 10 bases line up with TRBD1. Germline V CDR1 and CDR2: LGHDT, YNNKEL (reference sequence). There are 16 residues in the CDR3. The ends lost 5 bases at V and 2 bases at J; junction bases unmatched: 6.

The V and J genes are TRBV15 and TRBJ2-5; tentative D call: TRBD2 (5 bases). This CDR3 contains 16 residues. CDR1 is LNHNV and CDR2 is YYDKDF in the germline V gene (reference sequence). V was trimmed by 0 bases and J by 6 bases, leaving 17 bases between them. CDR3 sequence: CATSRDRRGGSKTQYF. CDR3 coding DNA: TGTGCCACCAGCAGAGATAGGCGAGGCGGGTCGAAGACCCAGTACTTC.

This clone was counted only a few times. J is TRBJ2-3 and V is TRBV7-3, with 11 bases aligning to TRBD2. Trimming removed 5 bases from V and 7 bases from J; junction bases left unmatched: 11. The CDR3 loop spans 16 amino acids. Germline loops: CDR1 SGHTA, CDR2 FQGTGA. The CDR3 bases are TGTGCCAGCAGCCTATCCCTAGCGGGGGGAAGAAATACGCAGTATTTT. Protein sequence: CASSLSLAGGRNTQYF.

CDR3 loop: CASSLAETVAGQYF. Written as DNA, the CDR3 is TGTGCCAGCTCATTGGCGGAGACCGTCGCCGGGCAGTACTTC. This chain links TRBV18 with TRBJ2-7, with D unclear. The CDR3 has 14 amino acids. V lost 5 bases and J 9 bases, leaving 20 bases between the germline ends. Germline V gene data show CDR1 as KGHSH and CDR2 as LQKENI.

The CDR3 is CASGSLPGRISTDTQYF. As DNA, the CDR3 is TGTGCTAGTGGTTCTCTCCCCGGCAGGATAAGCACAGATACGCAGTATTTT. This rearrangement joins TRBV12-5 to TRBJ2-3; D remains ambiguous. Trimming cost V 4 bases and J 0 bases, with 17 bases left between them. The CDR3 totals 17 residues. Germline-derived CDR1 and CDR2 are LGHNT and FRNRAP.

This clone was counted between two and nine times. A junction boundary mismatches the germline segment, possibly from a read error. The chain combines TRBV5-4 with TRBJ1-1, with 8 positions matching TRBD1. Germline V gene data show CDR1 as SGHNT and CDR2 as YYREEE (reference sequence). This CDR3 has 11 amino acids. CDR3 DNA sequence: TGTGCCAGCAGCGAGGGGACAGGATTTATCTTT. Encoded protein: CASSEGTGFIF.

This clone was detected only once. The chain carries TRBV10-1 and TRBJ2-7, with 12 positions matching TRBD2. This CDR3 comprises 21 residues. From germline, CDR1 is WNHNN and CDR2 SYGVQD (reference sequence). V gave up 8 bases and J gave up 0 bases; unmatched junction bases: 23. The CDR3 nucleotides are TGCGCCAGCGAACAGATTCCCGGGACTAGCGGGCGAATTGCCTTCTCCTACGAGCAGTACGTC. Its translation is CASEQIPGTSGRIAFSYEQYV.

The V and J genes are TRBV5-4 and TRBJ2-6; possibly TRBD2 for D (6 bases). V was pared by 3 bases and J by 0 bases, with 13 bases between. This CDR3 spans 17 amino acids. Germline assignment: CDR1 SGHNT and CDR2 YYREEE (reference sequence). CDR3 bases: TGTGCCAGCAGCTCACTAGCTTACCTCTCTGGGGCCAACGTCCTGACTTTC. This sequence encodes CASSSLAYLSGANVLTF.

The CDR3 nucleotides are TGTGCCAGCAGCTTAGGTACGAGACAGGGGGAGTACGAGCAGTACTTC. This gives the protein CASSLGTRQGEYEQYF. The V gene is TRBV11-2, the J gene TRBJ2-7, with 9 bases lining up with TRBD1. V lost 1 base to trimming and J lost 4 bases; unmatched junction nucleotides: 8. Germline CDR1 is SGHAT and CDR2 is FQNNGV. The CDR3 runs 16 residues. Full variable domain (outside the CDR3, taken from reference TRBV11-2 and TRBJ2-7): EAGVAQSPRYKIIEKRQSVAFWCNPISGHATLYWYQQILGQGPKLLIQFQNNGVVDDSQLPKDRFSAERLKGVDSTLKIQPAKLEDSAVYLCASSLGTRQGEYEQYFGPGTRLTVT.

Notes on this clone: Mismatch with germline at one junction end may stem from a read error. The chain carries TRBV29-1 and TRBJ2-3; D uncertain. Germline V gene lookup returns CDR1 SQVTM and CDR2 ANQGSEA. The CDR3 totals 12 residues. DNA for the CDR3: TGCAGCGTAGAAGACGGGACAGATACGCAGTATTTT. It is translated as CSVEDGTDTQYF.

This rearrangement joins TRBV9 to TRBJ2-5; 10 bases fit TRBD2. The CDR3 extends over 19 amino acids. Germline CDR1 SGDLS, CDR2 YYNGEE. The ends lost 2 bases at V and 5 bases at J; junction bases unmatched: 18. In nucleotides, the CDR3 is TGTGCCAGCAGCGTTTCAACAGGGGCACTAGCGGGGCCTTGGGAGACCCAGTACTTC. Its translation: CASSVSTGALAGPWETQYF.

This rearrangement joins TRBV3-1 (or the pseudogene TRBV3-2) to TRBJ1-4; D might be TRBD1 (6 bases). The CDR3 length is 14 residues. Germline loops: CDR1 LGHDT, CDR2 YNNKEL (reference sequence). Deletions cut 4 bases from V and 7 bases from J, with 13 bases between. The CDR3 DNA reads as TGTGCCAGCAGCCTAGTCGTAGGGGGTGAAAAACTGTTTTTT. This gives the protein CASSLVVGGEKLFF.

This chain links TRBV9 with TRBJ2-2; the match to TRBD1 covers 8 bases. V shed 4 bases and J 7 bases; nucleotides not matched to a gene: 12. This CDR3 contains 16 residues. CDR1 is SGDLS, CDR2 YYNGEE, per germline. CDR3 protein: CASSPGAQGVSGELFF. The DNA of the CDR3 is TGTGCCAGCAGCCCTGGGGCACAGGGGGTCAGCGGGGAGCTGTTTTTT. Drawing the rest from reference TRBV9 and TRBJ2-2, the complete variable domain is DSGVTQTPKHLITATGQRVTLRCSPRSGDLSVYWYQQSLDQGLQFLIQYYNGEERAKGNILERFSAQQFPDLHSELNLSSLELGDSALYFCASSPGAQGVSGELFFGEGSRLTVL.

About this clone: A read error may account for a junction end that differs from germline. The genes are TRBV19 and TRBJ1-1; 7 bases fit TRBD1. Germline CDR1 is LNHDA and CDR2 is SQIVND (reference sequence). The CDR3 totals 13 residues. The CDR3: CASSVDRDSEAFF. The CDR3 bases are TGTGCCAGTAGTGTAGACCGGGACAGTGAAGCTTTCTTT.

This rearrangement joins TRBV9 to TRBJ2-3; perhaps TRBD2 as D (6 bases). The CDR3 totals 17 residues. The V gene lost 0 bases and the J gene lost 2 bases, with 16 bases spanning the gap. The germline gives CDR1 SGDLS, CDR2 YYNGEE. The CDR3, as DNA: TGTGCCAGCAGCGTAGCTGGTACGGGGGTGAACACAGATACGCAGTATTTT. Protein: CASSVAGTGVNTDTQYF.

The CDR3 spells CAGTQGYEQYF. Here the CDR3 DNA reads TGTGCCGGAACACAGGGTTACGAGCAGTACTTC. This chain links TRBV30 with TRBJ2-7; D possibly corresponds to TRBD1 (6 bases). CDR1 and CDR2 from the germline V gene are GTSNPN and SVGIG (reference sequence). V lost 8 bases to trimming and J lost 4 bases, with 12 bases between them. CDR3 length: 11 residues.